The following is a T cell receptor beta chain sequence with its context. Its antigen remains unidentified. This CDR3 has 16 residues. V gave up 5 bases and J gave up 0 bases; unmatched junction bases: 4. The data are from a study of T cell repertoires in cytomegalovirus infection. Study background: Both recently identified HLA-C-restricted and well-studied HLA-B-restricted CMV epitopes were used in the study. It was the public TCR beta signatures that indicated both CMV infection and matching HLA type. Regarding the study as a whole: Dominating the ex vivo response were HLA-C-restricted CMV-specific TCR beta clonotypes. The study identified carriers of CMV plus the relevant HLA from cumulative public TCR beta family frequency.

One entry per CDR3 protein, called by TCRdb with MiXCR from the reads. The repertoire includes fewer than 850,000 distinct CDR3 sequences, 25% to 30% of them detected once, and around 14% sits in the top ten. The specimen was cultured CD8+ T cells from PBMCs, collected from culture after CMV antigen stimulation. The TCR comes from a human donor in good health (CMV status not recorded). Some clones in this sample may be carry-over from other donors' samples. The V and J genes are TRBV12-3 or TRBV12-4 and TRBJ2-4; the match to TRBD1 covers 10 bases. CDR3 sequence reads: CASSPGTGEAKNIQYF. The DNA for the CDR3 is TGTGCCAGCAGTCCAGGGACAGGGGAAGCCAAAAACATTCAGTACTTC.